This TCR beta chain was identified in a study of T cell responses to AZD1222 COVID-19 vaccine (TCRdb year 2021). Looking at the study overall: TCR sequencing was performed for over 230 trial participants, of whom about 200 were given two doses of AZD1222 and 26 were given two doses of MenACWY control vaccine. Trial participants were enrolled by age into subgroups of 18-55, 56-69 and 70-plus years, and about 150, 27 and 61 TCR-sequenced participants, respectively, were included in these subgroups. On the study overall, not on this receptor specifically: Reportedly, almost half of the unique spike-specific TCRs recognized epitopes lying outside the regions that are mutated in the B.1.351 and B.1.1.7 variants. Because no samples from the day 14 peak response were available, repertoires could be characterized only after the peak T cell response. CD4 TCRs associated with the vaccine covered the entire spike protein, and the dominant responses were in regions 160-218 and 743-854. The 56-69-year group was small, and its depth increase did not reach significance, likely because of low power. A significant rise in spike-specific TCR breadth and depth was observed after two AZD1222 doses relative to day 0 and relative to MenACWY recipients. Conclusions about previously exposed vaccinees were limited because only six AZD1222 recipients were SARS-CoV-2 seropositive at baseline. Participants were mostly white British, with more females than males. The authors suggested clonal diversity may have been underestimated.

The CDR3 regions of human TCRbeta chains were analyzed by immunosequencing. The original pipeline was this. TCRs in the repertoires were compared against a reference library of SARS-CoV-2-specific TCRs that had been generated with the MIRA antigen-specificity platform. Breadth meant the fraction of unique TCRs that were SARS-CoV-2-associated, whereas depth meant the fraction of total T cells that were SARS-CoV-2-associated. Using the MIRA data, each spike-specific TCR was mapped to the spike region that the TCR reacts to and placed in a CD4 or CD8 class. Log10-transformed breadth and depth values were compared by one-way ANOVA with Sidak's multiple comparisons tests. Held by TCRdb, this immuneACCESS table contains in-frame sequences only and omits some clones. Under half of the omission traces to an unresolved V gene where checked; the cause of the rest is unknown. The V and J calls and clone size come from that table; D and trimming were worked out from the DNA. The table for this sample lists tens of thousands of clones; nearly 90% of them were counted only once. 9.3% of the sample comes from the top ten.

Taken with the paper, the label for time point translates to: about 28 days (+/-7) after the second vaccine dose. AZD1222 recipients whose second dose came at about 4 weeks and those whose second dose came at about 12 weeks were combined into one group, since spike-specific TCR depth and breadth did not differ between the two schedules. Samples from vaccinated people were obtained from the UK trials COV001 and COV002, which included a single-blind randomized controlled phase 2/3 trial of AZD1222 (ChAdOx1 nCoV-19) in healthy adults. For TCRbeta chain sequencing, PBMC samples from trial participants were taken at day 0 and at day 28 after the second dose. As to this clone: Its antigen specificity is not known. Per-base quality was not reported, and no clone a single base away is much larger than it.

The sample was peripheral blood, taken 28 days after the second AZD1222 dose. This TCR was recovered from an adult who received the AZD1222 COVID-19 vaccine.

The CDR3 has the sequence CASSPYTSLVDGELFF. The base sequence is TGTGCCAGCAGCCCATATACTTCGCTGGTTGACGGGGAGCTGTTTTTT. Recombination connected TRBV28 to TRBJ2-2; no D gene is confidently identified. The CDR3 spans 16 residues, from the cysteine through the phenylalanine. The CDR3 DNA has 48 bases and is translated from base 1. Based on the germline V gene, the CDR1 and CDR2 sequences are MDHEN and SYDVKM. V and J are truncated by 6 bases and 7 bases respectively, leaving an intervening sequence of 21 bases.